This T cell receptor beta chain stems from a study of neoadjuvant anti-PD-1 for oral cavity cancer. Study in general: Most patients had three to four biweekly doses of 3 mg/kg nivolumab before resection. Notes on the study in general: Only three patients per response group were TCR-analyzed; validation needed.

Time point defined: after neoadjuvant nivolumab, at surgical resection. V dropped 0 bases and J dropped 3; count of bases not matched to a gene: 14. Germline CDR1 reads MNHNS; CDR2 reads SASEGT. This CDR3 region has 19 residues. A note on this clone: No antigen is known for it.

Most tumor samples had 4 to 5.5 ug input DNA in two replicates. TCRdb's copy holds only in-frame clones and misses some; the assay was immunoSEQ multiplex PCR. In the table there are approximately 10,000 clones, roughly 67% of which are singletons. The input for sequencing was tumor tissue, taken after nivolumab (anti-PD-1) treatment. The TCR was taken from a person aged 35 to 85 with oral cavity squamous cell carcinoma. The chain joins TRBV6-1 to TRBJ1-5, with 7 positions matching TRBD1. For the CDR3, the DNA is TGTGCCAGCAGTGAAGCGCTGGGTGGGTACAGGGGAAACAATCAGCCCCAGCATTTT. It specifies CASSEALGGYRGNNQPQHF.